The 7 T cell receptor beta chains below were found in one sample sequenced in a study of human T cells and chemical hapten exposure. From the RACE reads, TCRdb called clonotypes with MiXCR, one entry per CDR3 protein. The sample gives tens of thousands of distinct CDR3 sequences, about 10% of which show up once; around 5% is in the top ten. The time point here: patch test 2, 6 weeks after DPC sensitization. The sample's treatment: therapeutic diphenylcyclopropenone sensitization with weekly scalp DPC. Material: whole blood, obtained in connection with sensitization to the hapten diphenylcyclopropenone (DPC). These receptors came from a woman aged 50 to 60 with alopecia areata. Some clones in this sample may be carry-over from other donors' samples.

This chain uses TRBV29-1 with TRBJ2-7; TRBD1 is a possible D gene (6 bases). The V end was cut by 8 bases, the J end by 5 bases, with 16 bases between. Germline V lookup: CDR1 SQVTM, CDR2 ANQGSEA. The CDR3 is 12 amino acids. CDR3 nucleotide sequence: TGCAGCACCAGGACAGTTAACGACGAGCAGTACTTC. It translates to CSTRTVNDEQYF.

This clonotype was detected many times. V is TRBV11-3 and J is TRBJ2-1; 12 bases align to TRBD2. The CDR3 spans 16 residues. Trimming took 6 bases from V and 2 from J; bases not matched to a gene: 5. Germline V CDR1 and CDR2: SGHNT, YENEEA. CDR3 sequence (DNA): TGTGCCAGCAGTCAAGGACTAGCGGGACCCTACAATGAGCAGTTCTTC. Its translation: CASSQGLAGPYNEQFF.

The chain has TRBV28 and TRBJ2-2; 10 positions match TRBD1. CDR1 is MDHEN, CDR2 SYDVKM, per germline. Trimming cost V 6 bases and J 3 bases; bases outside gene matches: 7. CDR3 length: 16 amino acids. The CDR3 here is CASSPTGTGDTGELFF. CDR3 sequence (DNA): TGTGCCAGCAGCCCTACCGGGACAGGGGACACCGGGGAGCTGTTTTTT.

There are many counts of this clonotype. This chain connects TRBV20-1 to TRBJ2-4; TRBD1 aligns across 7 bases. The germline V gene encodes CDR1 DFQATT and CDR2 SNEGSKA (reference sequence). With V trimmed by 5 bases and J by 0 bases, 10 bases remained unmatched. The CDR3 spans 16 residues. CDR3 DNA sequence: TGCAGTGCTCGCCGTACAGGGGAACTAGCCAAAAACATTCAGTACTTC. Translating it yields CSARRTGELAKNIQYF.

This clonotype has ten or more counts. The chain links TRBV7-9 to TRBJ2-7, with D possibly being TRBD2 (5 bases). The CDR3 has 14 amino acids. Between the trimmed V and J ends, which lost 4 bases and 6 bases, there was a span of 16 bases. The germline CDR1 and CDR2 sequences are SEHNR and FQNEAQ (reference sequence). CDR3 in amino acids: CASSSGRGWAEQYF. The CDR3 nucleotides are TGTGCCAGCAGCTCCGGACGGGGTTGGGCCGAGCAGTACTTC. The entire variable domain, with the rest obtained from reference TRBV7-9 and TRBJ2-7, is as follows: DTGVSQNPRHKITKRGQNVTFRCDPISEHNRLYWYRQTLGQGPEFLTYFQNEAQLEKSRLLSDRFSAERPKGSFSTLEIQRTEQGDSAMYLCASSSGRGWAEQYFGPGTRLTVT.

The chain carries TRBV28 and TRBJ2-7, with 7 nucleotides matching TRBD1. The CDR3 consists of 14 residues. Germline V gene sequence: CDR1 MDHEN, CDR2 SYDVKM. The V and J ends lost 5 bases and 0 bases, in that order; junction bases with no gene match: 4. CDR3 protein: CASSNGTASYEQYF. The CDR3 DNA is TGTGCCAGCAGTAACGGGACAGCCTCCTACGAGCAGTACTTC. Complete variable domain (other parts from reference TRBV28 and TRBJ2-7): DVKVTQSSRYLVKRTGEKVFLECVQDMDHENMFWYRQDPGLGLRLIYFSYDVKMKEKGDIPEGYSVSREKKERFSLILESASTNQTSMYLCASSNGTASYEQYFGPGTRLTVT.

This clonotype was counted at least ten times. V gene TRBV19 combines with J gene TRBJ2-4; no firm D call. V dropped 5 bases and J dropped 3 bases, with 11 bases sitting between them. Germline V gene data show CDR1 as LNHDA and CDR2 as SQIVND (reference sequence). The CDR3 consists of 14 residues. CDR3 nucleotides: TGTGCCAGTAGTCGGAGTAGGGACAAAAACATTCAGTACTTC. It encodes CASSRSRDKNIQYF.